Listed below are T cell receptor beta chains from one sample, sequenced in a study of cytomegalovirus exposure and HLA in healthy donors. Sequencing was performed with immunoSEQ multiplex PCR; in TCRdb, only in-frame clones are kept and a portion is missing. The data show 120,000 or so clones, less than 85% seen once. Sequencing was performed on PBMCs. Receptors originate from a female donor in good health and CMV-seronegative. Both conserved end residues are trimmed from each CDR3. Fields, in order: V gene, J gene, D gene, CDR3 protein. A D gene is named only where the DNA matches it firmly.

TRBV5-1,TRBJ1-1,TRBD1,ASSQRGLGNTEAF
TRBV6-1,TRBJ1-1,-,ASSEVGGNTEAF
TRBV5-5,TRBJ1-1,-,ASSLIGVAF
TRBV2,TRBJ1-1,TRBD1,ASSEALGTGEGDTEAF
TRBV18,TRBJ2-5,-,ASSPEGGLQETQY
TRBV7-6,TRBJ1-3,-,ASSPLAGDSGNTIY
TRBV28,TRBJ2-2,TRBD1,ASKQGHTGELF
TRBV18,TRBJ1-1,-,ASTDILNTEAF
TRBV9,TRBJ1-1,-,ASSVSDTNTEAF
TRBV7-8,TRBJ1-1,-,ASSPKSGLQRMNTEAF
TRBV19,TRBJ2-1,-,ASSRNSYNEQF
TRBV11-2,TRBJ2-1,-,ASSSWRAAYNEQF
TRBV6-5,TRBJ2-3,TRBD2,ASSYTSGTSTDTQY
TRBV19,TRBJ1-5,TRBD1,ASIVGTGGHNQPQH
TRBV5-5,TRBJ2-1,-,ASSQGQRIYNEQF
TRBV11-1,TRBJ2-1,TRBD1,ASSLTRDRSRF